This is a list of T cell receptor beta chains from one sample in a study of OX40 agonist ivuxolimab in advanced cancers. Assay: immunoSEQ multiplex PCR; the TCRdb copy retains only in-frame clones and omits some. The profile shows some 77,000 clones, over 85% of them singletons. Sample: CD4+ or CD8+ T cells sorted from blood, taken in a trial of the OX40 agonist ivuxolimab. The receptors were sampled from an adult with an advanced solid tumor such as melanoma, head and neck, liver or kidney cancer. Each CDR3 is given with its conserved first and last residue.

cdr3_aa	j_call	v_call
CASSFVAGQETQYF	TRBJ2-5	TRBV28
CASSGQGYEQYF	NA	TRBV6-1
CAISESYEGDEQFF	TRBJ2-1	TRBV10-3
CASSGKLWGRSFHSAKNIQYF	TRBJ2-4	TRBV21-1
CASSFSWTSGTEQETQYF	TRBJ2-5	TRBV5-1
CASSYPAGGRTDTQYF	TRBJ2-3	TRBV7-9
CASSLGSGGYNSPLHF	TRBJ1-6	TRBV28
CASSLSGTGAYEQYF	TRBJ2-7	TRBV5-1
CASSLASPDF	TRBJ2-4	TRBV7-2
CASSKTGNTEAFF	TRBJ1-1	TRBV5-1
CASSDRADTQYF	TRBJ2-3	TRBV7-3
CASGLPTYNYGYTF	TRBJ1-2	TRBV12-5
CSVDVGVETQYF	TRBJ2-5	TRBV29-1
CASGSDRGLNTEAFF	TRBJ1-1	TRBV12-5
CASSLLDVGGGETQYF	TRBJ2-5	TRBV5-1
CASSDGTGGYGYTF	TRBJ1-2	TRBV9
CASSQFGEQYF	TRBJ2-7	TRBV14
CAWRRRAQETQYF	TRBJ2-5	TRBV30
CASSLWSGPGNTIYF	TRBJ1-3	TRBV7-2
CASSSREPNTGELFF	TRBJ2-2	TRBV7-2